This T cell receptor (beta chain) was profiled in a study of blood T cells in healthy people across ages. A J-beta primer mix and a sample-barcoded 5' primer were used in a second PCR of about 7 to 12 cycles. TCRdb re-derived calls from the 5' RACE reads in MiXCR, one entry per CDR3 protein. The table shows 700,000 to 850,000 distinct CDR3 sequences, with under 40% occurring only once. Trimming at V came to 4 bases and at J to 6 bases, leaving 5 bases not matched to a gene. This CDR3 has 14 amino acids. Findings and limits, study-wide: Diversity estimates from one million T cells were considered underestimates.

This clonotype was recorded a few times. Its antigen is not known. Sequenced: blood. The source of this sequence is a man aged 18 to 30 in good health. The chain joins TRBV12-3 or TRBV12-4 to TRBJ2-3, with 9 bases identical to TRBD1. CDR3 region: CASSSRDRADTQYF. In nucleotides, the CDR3 is TGTGCCAGCAGTTCCCGGGACAGGGCCGATACGCAGTATTTT.